What follows are 19 T cell receptor beta chains derived from one specimen sequenced in a study of T cells of healthy individuals. TCRdb called the 5' RACE reads again in MiXCR, with one record for every CDR3 protein. The repertoire consists of about 100,000 distinct CDR3 sequences, with approximately 15% occurring once and the leading ten covering approximately 6%. The receptors were sampled from a human donor in good health.

This clonotype turned up a few times. The V gene is TRBV5-1, the J gene TRBJ2-5, with 8 bases identical to TRBD1. CDR1 and CDR2 from the germline V gene are SGHRS and YFSETQ. The trim removed 0 bases at V and 4 bases at J, leaving 5 bases unmatched. The CDR3 contains 15 residues. CDR3 sequence reads: CASSLGQGLAETQYF. DNA for the CDR3: TGCGCCAGCAGCTTGGGACAGGGGCTCGCAGAGACCCAGTACTTC. The whole variable domain, remainder taken from reference TRBV5-1 and TRBJ2-5, is KAGVTQTPRYLIKTRGQQVTLSCSPISGHRSVSWYQQTPGQGLQFLFEYFSETQRNKGNFPGRFSGRQFSNSRSEMNVSTLELGDSALYLCASSLGQGLAETQYFGPGTRLLVL.

This clonotype was picked up a small number of times. This sequence joins TRBV11-2 and TRBJ1-1; 7 bases map to TRBD1. CDR1 is SGHAT and CDR2 is FQNNGV in the germline V gene. V trimming: 1 base; J trimming: 2 bases; junction bases outside the gene matches: 4. CDR3 length equals 15 residues. CDR3 coding DNA: TGTGCCAGCAGCTTAGGGGGACAGATCAACACTGAAGCTTTCTTT. Translation gives CASSLGGQINTEAFF.

The chain joins TRBV6-5 to TRBJ2-7; the match to TRBD1 covers 7 bases. The CDR3 is 14 amino acids. The ends lost 8 bases at V and 6 bases at J; junction bases unmatched: 13. The germline V gene has CDR1 MNHEY and CDR2 SVGAGI. The CDR3 DNA reads as TGTGCCAGCGCCCGAGGACAGGAATTGGGCGAGCAGTACTTC. Residues: CASARGQELGEQYF.

This clonotype has a handful of counts. This chain uses TRBV18 with TRBJ2-1, with D perhaps matching TRBD2 (6 bases). V was clipped by 0 bases and J by 3 bases, with 12 bases between them. Germline CDR1 reads KGHSH; CDR2 reads LQKENI. This CDR3 is 16 amino acids long. CDR3 sequence: CASSPPSGWYYNEQFF. The DNA for the CDR3 is TGTGCCAGCTCACCACCCAGCGGGTGGTACTACAATGAGCAGTTCTTC.

This clonotype was observed at least ten times. The V and J genes are TRBV30 and TRBJ2-5; D remains ambiguous. Germline V gene data show CDR1 as GTSNPN and CDR2 as SVGIG (reference sequence). The CDR3 spans 11 residues. The germline V and J ends were trimmed by 1 base and 5 bases, with 5 bases remaining between them. The CDR3 sequence is CAWSGRETQYF. The CDR3 DNA follows: TGTGCCTGGAGTGGCAGGGAGACCCAGTACTTC.

In this sample, this clonotype turned up many times. V and J are TRBV3-1 and TRBJ1-2; D ambiguous. Trimming shortened V by 1 base and J by 8 bases, and 11 bases separated the two germline ends. There are 13 residues in the CDR3. The germline gives CDR1 LGHDT, CDR2 YNNKEL (reference sequence). The CDR3 reads CASSQGASDGYTF. In nucleotides, the CDR3 is TGTGCCAGCAGCCAAGGGGCCAGCGACGGCTACACCTTC.

This clonotype turned up a few times. The V and J genes are TRBV7-2 and TRBJ2-2, with a possible D match to TRBD1 (6 bases). Deletions cut 5 bases from V and 6 bases from J, with 19 bases between. In germline, CDR1 is SGHTA, CDR2 FQGNSA. The CDR3 has 16 amino acids. CDR3 DNA: TGTGCCAGCAGCCAAATAAGGGGCCCAGGGGCCGGGGAGCTGTTTTTT. Translating gives CASSQIRGPGAGELFF.

This clonotype was counted ten times or more. The chain combines TRBV20-1 with TRBJ1-5; D perhaps matches TRBD1 (6 bases). The CDR3 has 13 residues. V was clipped by 1 base and J by 7 bases, with 11 bases between them. The germline V gene encodes CDR1 DFQATT and CDR2 SNEGSKA (reference sequence). This CDR3 reads CSARGPGAQPQHF. CDR3 DNA: TGCAGTGCTAGAGGACCGGGGGCCCAGCCCCAGCATTTT.

The gene calls are TRBV6-1 and TRBJ1-5; TRBD1 aligns across 7 bases. After removal of 6 bases from V and 10 bases from J, the junction contained 9 bases not matched to a gene. The CDR3 length is 13 residues. Germline CDR1 is MNHNS and CDR2 is SASEGT. CDR3 residues: CASSDDRDTPQHF. CDR3 nucleotides: TGTGCCAGCAGCGACGACAGGGATACCCCCCAGCATTTT.

The chain employs TRBV6-6 and TRBJ1-5; 8 bases line up with TRBD1. Germline CDR1 and CDR2: MNHNY and SVGAGI (reference sequence). This CDR3 spans 15 amino acids. V shed 4 bases, J shed 6 bases, and the junction held 8 bases outside the gene matches. The DNA of the CDR3 is TGTGCCAGCAGTTCGTTACGACAGGGGTTTCAGCCCCAGCATTTT. Translating gives CASSSLRQGFQPQHF.

V gene TRBV4-3 combines with J gene TRBJ2-1; 7 bases align to TRBD2. In germline, CDR1 is LGHNA, CDR2 YSLEER. V was pared by 0 bases and J by 5 bases, with 13 bases of the junction left unmatched. The CDR3 has 18 amino acids. The CDR3 protein is CASSQESGTYPINNEQFF. The CDR3 DNA reads TGCGCCAGCAGCCAAGAAAGCGGGACCTACCCGATAAACAATGAGCAGTTCTTC.

This clonotype has a count of ten or more. V gene TRBV28 combines with J gene TRBJ2-7; TRBD2 agrees at 8 bases. V was clipped by 2 bases and J by 3 bases; unmatched bases: 18. CDR1 and CDR2 from the germline V gene are MDHEN and SYDVKM. The CDR3 loop spans 19 amino acids. CDR3 sequence (DNA): TGTGCCAGCAGTTTAATGATACGTTATAGCGGGACACTTAACTACGAGCAGTACTTC. Amino acid sequence: CASSLMIRYSGTLNYEQYF. The entire variable domain, with the rest obtained from reference TRBV28 and TRBJ2-7, is as follows: DVKVTQSSRYLVKRTGEKVFLECVQDMDHENMFWYRQDPGLGLRLIYFSYDVKMKEKGDIPEGYSVSREKKERFSLILESASTNQTSMYLCASSLMIRYSGTLNYEQYFGPGTRLTVT.

In this sample, this clonotype turned up many times. This sequence joins TRBV3-1 and TRBJ1-5; D perhaps matches TRBD1 (5 bases). The CDR3 extends over 17 amino acids. CDR1 and CDR2 (germline): LGHDT, YNNKEL (reference sequence). V lost 0 bases, J lost 2 bases, and 14 bases lay in between. The CDR3 DNA reads as TGTGCCAGCAGCCAAGATCTCGGGGGACTCGGCAATCAGCCCCAGCATTTT. Encoded protein: CASSQDLGGLGNQPQHF.

This clonotype was seen more than once but under ten times. This chain links TRBV6-5 with TRBJ2-3; 9 positions agree with TRBD2. V shed 6 bases and J 2 bases; nucleotides not matched to a gene: 9. CDR3 length equals 16 residues. Germline CDR1 is MNHEY and CDR2 is SVGAGI. CDR3 nucleotide sequence: TGTGCCAGCAGGCGACTAGCGGCCCTTGTCACAGATACGCAGTATTTT. Protein product: CASRRLAALVTDTQYF.

This clonotype has more than one count but fewer than ten. This chain connects TRBV6-2 or TRBV6-3 to TRBJ2-3; TRBD1 is a possible D gene (6 bases). Germline V CDR1 and CDR2: MNHEY, SVGEGT. Trimming pared 8 bases from V and 4 bases from J, leaving 10 bases between. This CDR3 has 12 residues. The CDR3 sequence is CASRTGSDTQYF. The CDR3 DNA is TGTGCCAGCCGAACAGGGTCAGATACGCAGTATTTT.

This clonotype was detected many times. CDR3 DNA sequence: TGCGCCAGCAGCTTGGTGATGCCGAACTATGGCTACACCTTC. It yields the protein CASSLVMPNYGYTF. The chain joins TRBV5-1 to TRBJ1-2; D uncertain. This CDR3 is built from 14 residues. The V end was cut by 0 bases, the J end by 2 bases, with 8 bases between. The germline CDR1 and CDR2 sequences are SGHRS and YFSETQ. The whole variable domain, filled in from reference TRBV5-1 and TRBJ1-2, reads KAGVTQTPRYLIKTRGQQVTLSCSPISGHRSVSWYQQTPGQGLQFLFEYFSETQRNKGNFPGRFSGRQFSNSRSEMNVSTLELGDSALYLCASSLVMPNYGYTFGSGTRLTVV.

This clonotype was observed many times. The rearrangement links TRBV27 to TRBJ2-5; TRBD2 matches 8 bases. Per germline, CDR1 MNHEY and CDR2 SMNVEV (reference sequence). The CDR3 has 16 amino acids. After removal of 3 bases from V and 4 bases from J, the junction contained 10 bases not matched to a gene. For the CDR3, the DNA is TGTGCCAGCAGTTTTTCTGGGACTAGGGTAGGAGAGACCCAGTACTTC. Its protein product is CASSFSGTRVGETQYF.

The CDR3 reads CASSHLRTRNTGELFF. As DNA, the CDR3 is TGTGCCAGCAGTCACCTGCGGACTAGGAACACCGGGGAGCTGTTTTTT. The chain employs TRBV6-2 or TRBV6-3 and TRBJ2-2, with TRBD2 identical over 7 bases. Germline CDR1 MNHEY, CDR2 SVGEGT. The ends lost 5 bases at V and 1 base at J; junction bases unmatched: 7. The CDR3 sequence is 16 residues long.

This clonotype came up many times. This rearrangement joins TRBV6-5 to TRBJ1-2; D gene unclear. This CDR3 has 14 residues. The V and J ends lost 2 bases and 6 bases respectively, with 13 bases between them. Germline assignment: CDR1 MNHEY and CDR2 SVGAGI. For the CDR3, the DNA is TGTGCCAGCAGTTACCGGTTTGGGTCCAATGGCTACACCTTC. This translates into CASSYRFGSNGYTF.